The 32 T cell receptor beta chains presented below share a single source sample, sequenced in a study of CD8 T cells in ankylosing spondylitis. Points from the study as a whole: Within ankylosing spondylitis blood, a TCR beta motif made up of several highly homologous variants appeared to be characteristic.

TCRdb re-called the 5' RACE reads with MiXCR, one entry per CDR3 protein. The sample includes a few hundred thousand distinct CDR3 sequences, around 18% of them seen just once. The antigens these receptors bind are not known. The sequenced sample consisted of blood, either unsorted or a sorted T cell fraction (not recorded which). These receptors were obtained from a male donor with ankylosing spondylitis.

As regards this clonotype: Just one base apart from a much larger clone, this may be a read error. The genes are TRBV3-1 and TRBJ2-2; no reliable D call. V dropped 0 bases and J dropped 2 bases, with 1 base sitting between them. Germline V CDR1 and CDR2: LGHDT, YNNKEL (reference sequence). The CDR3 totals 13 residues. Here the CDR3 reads CASSQDNTGELFF. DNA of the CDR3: TGTGCCAGCAGCCAAGACAACACCGGGGAGCTGTTTTTT.

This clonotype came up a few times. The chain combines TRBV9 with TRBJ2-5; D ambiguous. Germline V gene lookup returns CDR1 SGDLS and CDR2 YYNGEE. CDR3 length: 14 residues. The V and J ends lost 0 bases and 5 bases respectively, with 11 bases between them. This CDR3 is CASSVGGNEETQYF. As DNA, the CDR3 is TGTGCCAGCAGCGTAGGGGGAAATGAGGAGACCCAGTACTTC.

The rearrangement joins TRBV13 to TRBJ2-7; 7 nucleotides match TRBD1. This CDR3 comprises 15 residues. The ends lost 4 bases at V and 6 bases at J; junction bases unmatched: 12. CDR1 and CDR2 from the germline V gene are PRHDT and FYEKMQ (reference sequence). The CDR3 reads CASSYESRQGGEQYF. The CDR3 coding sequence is TGTGCCAGCAGCTACGAAAGTAGACAGGGCGGCGAGCAGTACTTC.

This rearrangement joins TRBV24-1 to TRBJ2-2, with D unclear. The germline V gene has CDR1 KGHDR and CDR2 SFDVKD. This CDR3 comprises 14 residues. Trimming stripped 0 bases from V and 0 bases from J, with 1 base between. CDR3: CATSDLANTGELFF. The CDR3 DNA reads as TGTGCCACCAGTGATTTGGCGAACACCGGGGAGCTGTTTTTT.

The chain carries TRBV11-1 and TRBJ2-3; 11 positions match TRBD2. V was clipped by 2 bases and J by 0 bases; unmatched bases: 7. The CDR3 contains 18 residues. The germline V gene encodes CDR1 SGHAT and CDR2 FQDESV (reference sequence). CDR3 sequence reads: CASSLLLAGAVSTDTQYF. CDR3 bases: TGTGCCAGCAGCTTACTACTAGCGGGGGCCGTTAGCACAGATACGCAGTATTTT.

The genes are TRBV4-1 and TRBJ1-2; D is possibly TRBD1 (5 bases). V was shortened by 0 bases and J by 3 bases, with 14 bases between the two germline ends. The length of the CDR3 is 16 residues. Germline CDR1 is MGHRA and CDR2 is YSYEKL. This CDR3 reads CASSQDGRGGDYGYTF. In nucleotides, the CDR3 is TGCGCCAGCAGCCAAGACGGGCGGGGGGGAGACTATGGCTACACCTTC.

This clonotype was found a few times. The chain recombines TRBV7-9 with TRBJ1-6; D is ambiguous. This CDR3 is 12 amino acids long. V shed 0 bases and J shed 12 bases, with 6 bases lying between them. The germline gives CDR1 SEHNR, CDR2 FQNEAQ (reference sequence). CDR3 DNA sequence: TGTGCCAGCAGCTTAGCCTCGGTACCCCTCCACTTT. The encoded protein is CASSLASVPLHF.

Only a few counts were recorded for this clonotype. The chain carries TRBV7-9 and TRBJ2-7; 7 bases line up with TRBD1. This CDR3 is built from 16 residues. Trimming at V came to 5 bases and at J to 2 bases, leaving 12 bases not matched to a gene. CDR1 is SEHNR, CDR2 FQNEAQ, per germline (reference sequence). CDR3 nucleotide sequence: TGTGCCAGCAGCCCCTTCAGACAGGGTAGTCCCTACGAGCAGTACTTC. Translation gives CASSPFRQGSPYEQYF.

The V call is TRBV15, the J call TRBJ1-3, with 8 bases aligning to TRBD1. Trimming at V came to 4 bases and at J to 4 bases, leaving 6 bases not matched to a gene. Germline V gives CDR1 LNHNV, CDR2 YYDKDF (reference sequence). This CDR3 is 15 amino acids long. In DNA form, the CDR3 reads TGTGCCACCAGCATGGACAGGGCTCCCGGAAACACCATATATTTT. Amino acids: CATSMDRAPGNTIYF.

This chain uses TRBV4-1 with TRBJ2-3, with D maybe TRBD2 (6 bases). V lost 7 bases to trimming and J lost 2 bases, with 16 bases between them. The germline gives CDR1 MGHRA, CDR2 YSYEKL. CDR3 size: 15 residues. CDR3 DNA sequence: TGCGCCAGCACCCAGTGGGTAGCGGACACAGATACGCAGTATTTT. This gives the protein CASTQWVADTDTQYF.

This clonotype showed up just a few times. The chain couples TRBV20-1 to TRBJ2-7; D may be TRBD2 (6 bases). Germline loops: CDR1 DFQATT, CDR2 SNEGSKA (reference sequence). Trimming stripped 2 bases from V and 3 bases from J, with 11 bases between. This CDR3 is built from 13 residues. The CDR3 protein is CSARRTNLYEQYF. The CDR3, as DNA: TGCAGTGCTAGAAGGACTAACCTCTACGAGCAGTACTTC.

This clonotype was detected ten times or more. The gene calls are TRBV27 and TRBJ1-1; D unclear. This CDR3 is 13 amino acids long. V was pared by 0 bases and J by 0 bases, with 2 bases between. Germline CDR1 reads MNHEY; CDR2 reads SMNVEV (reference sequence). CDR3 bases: TGTGCCAGCAGTTTATCGCTGAACACTGAAGCTTTCTTT. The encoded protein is CASSLSLNTEAFF.

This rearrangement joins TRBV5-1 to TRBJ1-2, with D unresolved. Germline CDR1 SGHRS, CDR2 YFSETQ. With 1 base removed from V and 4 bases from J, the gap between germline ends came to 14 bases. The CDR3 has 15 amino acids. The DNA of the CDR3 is TGCGCCAGCAGCTTGTCCTCTCCCGGAGGCTATGGCTACACCTTC. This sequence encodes CASSLSSPGGYGYTF.

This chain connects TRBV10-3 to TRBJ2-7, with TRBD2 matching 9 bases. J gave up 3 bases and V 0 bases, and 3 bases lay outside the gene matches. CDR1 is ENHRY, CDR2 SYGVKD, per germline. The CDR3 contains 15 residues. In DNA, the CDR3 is TGTGCCATCAGTGAGTCAGGGACTAGCCTCTACGAGCAGTACTTC. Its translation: CAISESGTSLYEQYF.

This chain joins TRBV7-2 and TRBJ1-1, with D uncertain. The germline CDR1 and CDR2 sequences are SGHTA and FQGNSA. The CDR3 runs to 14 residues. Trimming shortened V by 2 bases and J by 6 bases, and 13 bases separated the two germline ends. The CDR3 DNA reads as TGTGCCAGCAGCTTATTCGAGGAGGGCTCTGAAGCTTTCTTT. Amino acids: CASSLFEEGSEAFF.

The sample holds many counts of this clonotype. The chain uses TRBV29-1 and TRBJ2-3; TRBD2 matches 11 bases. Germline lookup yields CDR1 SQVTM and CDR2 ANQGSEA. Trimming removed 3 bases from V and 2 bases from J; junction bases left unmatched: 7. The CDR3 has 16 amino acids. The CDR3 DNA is TGCAGCGTTGAGGAGACTAGCGGGACCCCCACAGATACGCAGTATTTT. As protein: CSVEETSGTPTDTQYF.

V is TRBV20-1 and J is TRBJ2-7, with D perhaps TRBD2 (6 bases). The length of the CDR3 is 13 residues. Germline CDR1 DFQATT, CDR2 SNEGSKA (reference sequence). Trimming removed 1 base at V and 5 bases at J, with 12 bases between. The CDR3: CSARGSGDHEQYF. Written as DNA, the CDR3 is TGCAGTGCTAGAGGCTCGGGGGACCACGAGCAGTACTTC.

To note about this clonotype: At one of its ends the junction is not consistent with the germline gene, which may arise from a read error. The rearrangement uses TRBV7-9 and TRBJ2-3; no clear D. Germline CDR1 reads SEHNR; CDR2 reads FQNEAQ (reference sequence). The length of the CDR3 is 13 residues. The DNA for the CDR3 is TGTGCCAGCAGTCCCTCCAATTCAGATACGCAGTGTTTT. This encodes CASSPSNSDTQCF.

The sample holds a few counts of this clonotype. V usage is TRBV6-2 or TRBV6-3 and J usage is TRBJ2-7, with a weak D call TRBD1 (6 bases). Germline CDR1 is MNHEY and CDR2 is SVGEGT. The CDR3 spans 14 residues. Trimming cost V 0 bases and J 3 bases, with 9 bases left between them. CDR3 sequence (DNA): TGTGCCAGCAGTTACTCGGCAGGGGTCTACGAGCAGTACTTC. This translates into CASSYSAGVYEQYF.

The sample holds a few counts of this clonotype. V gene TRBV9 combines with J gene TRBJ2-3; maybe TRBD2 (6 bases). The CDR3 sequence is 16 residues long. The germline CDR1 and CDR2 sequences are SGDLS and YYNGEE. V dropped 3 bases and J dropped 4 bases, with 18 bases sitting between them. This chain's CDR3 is CASSEPRSTGADTQYF. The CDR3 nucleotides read TGTGCCAGCAGCGAACCTAGATCTACGGGAGCAGATACGCAGTATTTT.

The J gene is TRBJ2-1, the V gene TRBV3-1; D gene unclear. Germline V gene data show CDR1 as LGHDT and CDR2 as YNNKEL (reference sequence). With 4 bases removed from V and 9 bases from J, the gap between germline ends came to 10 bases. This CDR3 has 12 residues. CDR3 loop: CASSRADGEQFF. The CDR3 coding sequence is TGTGCCAGCAGCCGTGCCGACGGTGAGCAGTTCTTC.

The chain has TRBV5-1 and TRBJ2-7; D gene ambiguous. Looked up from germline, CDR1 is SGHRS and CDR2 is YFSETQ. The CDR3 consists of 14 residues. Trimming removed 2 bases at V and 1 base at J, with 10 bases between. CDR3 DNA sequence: TGCGCCAGCAGCTTTTCACCGGGTTCCTACGAGCAGTACTTC. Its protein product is CASSFSPGSYEQYF.

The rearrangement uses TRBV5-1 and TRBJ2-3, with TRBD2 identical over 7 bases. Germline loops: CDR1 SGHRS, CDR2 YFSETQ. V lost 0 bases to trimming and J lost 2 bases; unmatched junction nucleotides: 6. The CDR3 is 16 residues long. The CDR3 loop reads CASSLAEGGDTDTQYF. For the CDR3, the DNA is TGCGCCAGCAGCTTGGCCGAGGGAGGGGACACAGATACGCAGTATTTT.

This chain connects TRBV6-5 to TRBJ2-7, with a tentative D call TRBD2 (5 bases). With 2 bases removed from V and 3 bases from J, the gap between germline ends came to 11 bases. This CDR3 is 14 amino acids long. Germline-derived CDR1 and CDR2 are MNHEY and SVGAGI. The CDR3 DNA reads TGTGCCAGCAGTTACCCTAGCAGGAGCTACGAGCAGTACTTC. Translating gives CASSYPSRSYEQYF.

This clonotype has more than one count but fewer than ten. CDR3 sequence reads: CASTQGINYGYTF. CDR3 sequence (DNA): TGTGCCAGCACCCAAGGGATCAACTATGGCTACACCTTC. The chain combines TRBV12-3 or TRBV12-4 with TRBJ1-2; D is undetermined. The CDR3 consists of 13 residues. The V end was cut by 7 bases, the J end by 2 bases, with 11 bases between.

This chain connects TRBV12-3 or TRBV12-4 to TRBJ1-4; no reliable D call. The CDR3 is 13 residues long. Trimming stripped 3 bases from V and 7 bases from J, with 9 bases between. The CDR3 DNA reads TGTGCCAGCAGTTTGGGAGGTAGTGAAAAACTGTTTTTT. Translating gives CASSLGGSEKLFF.

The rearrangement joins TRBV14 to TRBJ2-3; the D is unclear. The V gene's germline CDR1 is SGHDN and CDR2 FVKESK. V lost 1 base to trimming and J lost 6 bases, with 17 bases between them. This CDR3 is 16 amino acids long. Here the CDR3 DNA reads TGTGCCAGCAGCCAAGTTCACAGCCCCTTTTCGGATACGCAGTATTTT. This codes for CASSQVHSPFSDTQYF.

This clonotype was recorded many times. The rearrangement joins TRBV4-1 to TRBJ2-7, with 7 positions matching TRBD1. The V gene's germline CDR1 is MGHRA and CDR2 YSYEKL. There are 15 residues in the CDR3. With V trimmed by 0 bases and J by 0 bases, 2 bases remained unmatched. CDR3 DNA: TGCGCCAGCAGCCAAGATTGGGACAGCTCCTACGAGCAGTACTTC. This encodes CASSQDWDSSYEQYF.

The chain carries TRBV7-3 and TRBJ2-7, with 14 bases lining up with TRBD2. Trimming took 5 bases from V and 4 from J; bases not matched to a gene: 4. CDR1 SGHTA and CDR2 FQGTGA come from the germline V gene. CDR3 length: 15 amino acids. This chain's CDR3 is CASSLTSGGEYEQYF. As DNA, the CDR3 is TGTGCCAGCAGCCTGACTAGCGGGGGGGAATACGAGCAGTACTTC.

Here the CDR3 reads CASSSSYDYEQYF. The CDR3 DNA follows: TGTGCCAGCAGTTCCTCTTACGATTACGAGCAGTACTTC. V is TRBV12-3 or TRBV12-4 and J is TRBJ2-7; D remains unclear. The CDR3 is made up of 13 amino acids. Trimming left V 4 bases short and J 4 bases short, with 11 bases between.

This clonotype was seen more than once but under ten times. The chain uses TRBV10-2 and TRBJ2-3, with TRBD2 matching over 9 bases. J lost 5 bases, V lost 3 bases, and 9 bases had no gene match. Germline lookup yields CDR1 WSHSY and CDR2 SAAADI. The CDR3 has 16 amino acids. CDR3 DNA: TGCGCCAGCAGTGATGAGACTAGCGGAGGGAGAGATACGCAGTATTTT. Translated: CASSDETSGGRDTQYF.

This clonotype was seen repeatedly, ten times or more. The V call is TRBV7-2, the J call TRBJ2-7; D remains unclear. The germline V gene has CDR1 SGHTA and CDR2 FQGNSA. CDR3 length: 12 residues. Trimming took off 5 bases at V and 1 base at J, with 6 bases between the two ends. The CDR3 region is CASSVQSYEQYF. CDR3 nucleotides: TGTGCCAGCAGCGTACAGTCCTACGAGCAGTACTTC.